This is a list of T cell receptor beta chains from one sample in a study of blood T cells in healthy people across ages. TCRdb processed the 5' RACE reads anew with MiXCR; each CDR3 protein has one entry. The table shows about 1.8 million distinct CDR3 sequences, with around 48% occurring only once. Specimen: blood. Every receptor here comes from a woman between 40 and 55 years old in good health. The CDR3 runs from the conserved cysteine through the conserved F or W.

>TRBV4-2|TRBJ1-5
CASSQDFGQGQPQHF
>TRBV28|TRBJ1-2
CASSPGVPHTF
>TRBV7-9|TRBJ2-3
CASSFSLAGRRHTDTQYF
>TRBV27|TRBJ1-5
CASGWTGSGQPQHF
>TRBV6-6|TRBJ2-3
CATLGGALTDTQYF
>TRBV10-3|TRBJ2-7
CAISEFTSREQYF
>TRBV20-1|TRBJ1-6
CSARRDGSSPLHF
>TRBV2|TRBJ2-5
CASSVGGPAQETQYF
>TRBV24-1|-
CATSDARQGTSSYNEQYF
>TRBV20-1|TRBJ2-7
CSAYSGVEQYF
>TRBV28|TRBJ2-5
CASSPSGGLFPYF
>TRBV25-1|TRBJ2-1
CASIASGTGYNEQFF
>TRBV7-2|TRBJ2-7
CASSPNWGSLHSSYEQYF
>TRBV20-1|TRBJ2-5
CSNERGQTQYF